Given below is one T cell receptor beta chain in context. This record comes from a study of blood T cell repertoires in COVID-19. Sequenced by immunoSEQ multiplex PCR; TCRdb stores in-frame clones only, minus some. Seen here are 40,000 to 55,000 clones, around 73% observed once, and the top ten hold around 5.8%. Those who participated ranged in age from roughly 18 to 100 years and resided in about 24 US areas. Germline values: CDR1 SQVTM, CDR2 ANQGSEA. Trimming took 7 bases from V and 1 from J, leaving 19 bases between them. This CDR3 region has 15 residues. The sequenced sample consisted of PBMCs or T cells enriched from blood (not recorded which). V and J are TRBV29-1 and TRBJ1-1; the D gene is possibly TRBD1 (6 bases). The sequence was obtained from a woman aged 45-60 years with acute COVID-19. Here the CDR3 reads CSATSTGTPNTEAFF. The CDR3, as DNA: TGCAGCGCCACCAGTACCGGGACACCGAACACTGAAGCTTTCTTT.